Sequencing of this T cell receptor beta chain was carried out in a study of OX40 agonist ivuxolimab in advanced cancers. Study as a whole: Ivuxolimab, an agonist antibody against OX40 (CD134), was given to patients. Patients were dosed intravenously with ivuxolimab at 0.01 to 10 mg/kg every 2 weeks.

V gave up 6 bases and J gave up 8 bases, with 8 bases separating them. CDR3 size: 10 residues. Looked up from germline, CDR1 is SQVTM and CDR2 is ANQGSEA. Study-level results: Also showing low normalized T-cell clonal expansion were some of the nonresponders.

TCRdb's table, derived via immunoSEQ multiplex PCR, lists solely in-frame clones and lacks some. The sample has 11,000 or so clones, 75% to 85% seen once. Comments on this clone: No antigen is known for it.

The chain couples TRBV29-1 to TRBJ2-1; D remains ambiguous. The receptor was isolated from an adult with an advanced solid tumor such as melanoma, head and neck, liver or kidney cancer. Source: CD4+ or CD8+ T cells sorted from blood, taken in a trial of the OX40 agonist ivuxolimab. CDR3 sequence (DNA): TGCAGCGTAGGTGGCGATGAGCAGTTCTTC. Amino acids: CSVGGDEQFF.